This passage covers 21 T cell receptor beta chains from one sample sequenced in a study of cytomegalovirus exposure and HLA in healthy donors. The primer mix had 60 Vbeta and 13 Jbeta primers. Profiled with immunoSEQ multiplex PCR; TCRdb holds only in-frame clones, not every one. The data contain approximately 290,000 clones, 80% of them singletons. Sequencing used PBMCs. The source is a girl aged 2 to 9 in good health and CMV-seronegative.

The chain's CDR3 is CASIPTGMNIQYF. In nucleotides, the CDR3 is TGTGCCAGCATCCCCACGGGAATGAACATTCAGTACTTC. The chain has TRBV27 and TRBJ2-4, with D possibly TRBD2 on 5 matching bases. Germline CDR1 and CDR2: MNHEY and SMNVEV (reference sequence). This CDR3 region has 13 residues. Deletions cut 7 bases from V and 7 bases from J, with 14 bases between.

This clone has only a few counts. This chain connects TRBV5-8 to TRBJ1-4; D might be TRBD1 (5 bases). The CDR3 loop spans 16 amino acids. Trimming removed 4 bases at V and 2 bases at J, with 15 bases between. In germline, CDR1 is SGHTS, CDR2 YDEGEE. In nucleotides, the CDR3 is TGTGCCAGCAGCCCCAGGGTCTTATGGACTAATGAAAAACTGTTTTTT. This codes for CASSPRVLWTNEKLFF.

The chain carries TRBV2 and TRBJ2-7, with TRBD1 identical over 9 bases. This CDR3 has 12 amino acids. CDR1 and CDR2 from the germline V gene are SNHLY and FYNNEI. V lost 5 bases, J lost 12 bases, and 8 bases stayed unmatched. The CDR3, as DNA: TGTGCCAGCAGTACAGGGGGCCTCGAAGGGTACTTC. Protein: CASSTGGLEGYF.

This clone showed up just once. V and J are TRBV5-6 and TRBJ1-1; unclear D gene. V lost 0 bases and J lost 1, with 10 bases in between. Germline V lookup: CDR1 SGHDT, CDR2 YYEEEE. The CDR3 length is 15 residues. The CDR3 reads CASSLESRGNTEAFF. DNA for the CDR3: TGTGCCAGCAGCTTGGAATCTCGGGGGAACACTGAAGCTTTCTTT.

V usage is TRBV27 and J usage is TRBJ2-5; 8 bases line up with TRBD1. With V trimmed by 3 bases and J by 5 bases, 8 bases remained unmatched. The CDR3 runs 15 residues. Germline values: CDR1 MNHEY, CDR2 SMNVEV (reference sequence). For the CDR3, the DNA is TGTGCCAGCAGTTTCGGGACAGGCGTCGGGGAGACCCAGTACTTC. Translated: CASSFGTGVGETQYF.

This rearrangement joins TRBV7-2 to TRBJ1-2, with TRBD1 identical over 7 bases. V was pared by 2 bases and J by 4 bases, with 10 bases of the junction left unmatched. The V gene's germline CDR1 is SGHTA and CDR2 FQGNSA. This CDR3 region has 16 residues. The CDR3 DNA follows: TGTGCCAGCAGCTTAAGTGGGACAGCCAAAACCTATGGCTACACCTTC. It yields the protein CASSLSGTAKTYGYTF.

The V gene is TRBV14, the J gene TRBJ2-7, with 8 bases matching TRBD2. There are 18 residues in the CDR3. Germline lookup yields CDR1 SGHDN and CDR2 FVKESK. V lost 2 bases, J lost 5 bases, and 17 bases stayed unmatched. This CDR3 reads CASSQSPNGAGGGNEQYF. CDR3 coding DNA: TGTGCCAGCAGCCAATCCCCGAACGGTGCGGGAGGCGGGAACGAGCAGTACTTC.

V and J are TRBV7-2 and TRBJ2-3; maybe TRBD1 (5 bases). V lost 0 bases and J 5 bases, leaving 12 bases between the germline ends. From germline, CDR1 is SGHTA and CDR2 FQGNSA. The CDR3 contains 15 residues. This CDR3 reads CASSLADGAEDTQYF. CDR3 coding DNA: TGTGCCAGCAGCTTAGCGGATGGGGCGGAAGATACGCAGTATTTT.

The V call is TRBV5-6, the J call TRBJ2-1; no clear D gene. This CDR3 has 12 amino acids. Germline lookup yields CDR1 SGHDT and CDR2 YYEEEE. Trimming pared 0 bases from V and 9 bases from J, leaving 7 bases between. CDR3 sequence reads: CASSLGFGEQFF. For the CDR3, the DNA is TGTGCCAGCAGCTTGGGTTTCGGTGAGCAGTTCTTC.

The rearrangement uses TRBV9 and TRBJ2-3; D is uncertain. The germline V and J ends were trimmed by 0 bases and 0 bases, with 11 bases remaining between them. The CDR3 has 16 residues. The germline CDR1 and CDR2 sequences are SGDLS and YYNGEE. CDR3 amino acids: CASSVGVRSSTDTQYF. DNA of the CDR3: TGTGCCAGCAGCGTAGGTGTTAGAAGCAGCACAGATACGCAGTATTTT.

This chain links TRBV7-5 with TRBJ1-4; TRBD1, the table's D call, lacks a check against the DNA. TRBV7-5 constitutes a pseudogene. This CDR3 comprises 14 residues. In DNA, the CDR3 is TGTGTCAGAATCCCCAATGCAACTAATGAAAAACTGTTTTTT. Translating gives CVRIPNATNEKLFF.

V gene TRBV7-3 combines with J gene TRBJ2-3; 7 bases are shared with TRBD2. Germline V gene sequence: CDR1 SGHTA, CDR2 FQGTGA. CDR3 length equals 16 residues. Trimming removed 2 bases from V and 5 bases from J; junction bases left unmatched: 10. CDR3 nucleotides: TGTGCCAGCAGCTTATCAGCGGGAACACGGAGAGATACGCAGTATTTT. Translating it yields CASSLSAGTRRDTQYF.

Comments on this clone: The germline gene is not matched at one end of the junction; a read error may be the cause. The V call is TRBV27, the J call TRBJ2-5; D possibly corresponds to TRBD2 (7 bases). The CDR3 sequence is 15 residues long. Looked up from germline, CDR1 is MNHEY and CDR2 is SMNVEV (reference sequence). The CDR3: CASSLVGGVQGTQYF. CDR3 nucleotides: TGTGCCAGCAGTTTAGTAGGGGGGGTCCAAGGGACCCAGTACTTC.

This rearrangement joins TRBV18 to TRBJ1-5, with 7 nucleotides matching TRBD1. V gave up 6 bases and J gave up 5 bases; unmatched junction bases: 7. Looked up from germline, CDR1 is KGHSH and CDR2 is LQKENI. The CDR3 has 14 residues. Written as DNA, the CDR3 is TGTGCCAGCTCTGCCGGGACAGCCGATCAGCCCCAGCATTTT. Translation gives CASSAGTADQPQHF.

In this sample, this clone turned up a few times. V and J are TRBV7-2 and TRBJ2-7, with 9 bases matching TRBD1. The trim removed 5 bases at V and 0 bases at J, leaving 5 bases unmatched. The length of the CDR3 is 15 residues. Per the germline V gene, CDR1 is SGHTA and CDR2 is FQGNSA. This chain's CDR3 is CASSTGQGSSYEQYF. CDR3 in DNA: TGTGCCAGCAGCACCGGACAGGGGAGCTCCTACGAGCAGTACTTC.

The chain combines TRBV25-1 with TRBJ2-1; 11 positions agree with TRBD1. The CDR3 contains 17 residues. The V segment lost 4 bases and the J segment 7 bases; nucleotides outside the gene matches: 12. The germline V gene has CDR1 MGHDK and CDR2 SYGVNS. This CDR3 reads CASSATAGQGAVNEQFF. In nucleotides, the CDR3 is TGTGCCAGCAGTGCCACCGCCGGACAGGGGGCAGTGAATGAGCAGTTCTTC.

This clone was counted a single time. This chain joins TRBV29-1 and TRBJ1-1, with D possibly matching TRBD1 (6 bases). The ends were cut back, 6 bases at V and 4 bases at J, with 18 bases in the middle. Germline-derived CDR1 and CDR2 are SQVTM and ANQGSEA. This CDR3 is 14 amino acids long. The CDR3 region is CSVALQGAVTEAFF. Written as DNA, the CDR3 is TGCAGCGTCGCCCTACAGGGAGCGGTCACTGAAGCTTTCTTT.

The CDR3 bases are TGTGCCAGCAGCGTCAGGGGTGGCGAGCAGTACTTC. The encoded protein is CASSVRGGEQYF. This chain connects TRBV11-3 to TRBJ2-7; TRBD1 might be the D (6 bases). The CDR3 is 12 amino acids. Germline-derived CDR1 and CDR2 are SGHNT and YENEEA. V lost 5 bases and J lost 6, with 11 bases in between.

This chain connects TRBV10-3 to TRBJ2-7, with D possibly matching TRBD2 (5 bases). V was cut by 3 bases and J by 4 bases, with 19 bases left in between. The CDR3 loop spans 16 amino acids. In germline, CDR1 is ENHRY, CDR2 SYGVKD. The CDR3 sequence is CAISEVSEELRYEQYF. CDR3 nucleotide sequence: TGTGCCATCAGTGAAGTCTCGGAGGAGCTCAGGTACGAGCAGTACTTC.

The genes are TRBV7-9 and TRBJ2-5; maybe TRBD1 (5 bases). V lost 5 bases to trimming and J lost 4 bases, with 14 bases between them. The germline CDR1 and CDR2 sequences are SEHNR and FQNEAQ (reference sequence). The CDR3 runs to 14 residues. The CDR3 region has the DNA TGTGCCAGCAGCCTACAGGCCTGGCGAGAGACCCAGTACTTC. Translation gives CASSLQAWRETQYF.

This chain uses TRBV7-9 with TRBJ1-4; D gene ambiguous. The V and J ends lost 5 bases and 4 bases respectively, with 17 bases between them. Germline V CDR1 and CDR2: SEHNR, FQNEAQ (reference sequence). The CDR3 extends over 16 amino acids. CDR3 sequence (DNA): TGTGCCAGCAGCCCCTTTAAGGCAAGGAGTAATGAAAAACTGTTTTTT. The encoded protein is CASSPFKARSNEKLFF. The full variable domain, rest sourced from reference TRBV7-9 and TRBJ1-4, is DTGVSQNPRHKITKRGQNVTFRCDPISEHNRLYWYRQTLGQGPEFLTYFQNEAQLEKSRLLSDRFSAERPKGSFSTLEIQRTEQGDSAMYLCASSPFKARSNEKLFFGSGTQLSVL.